This section outlines one TCR beta chain sequence together with its context. Its antigen is unknown. Using immunoSEQ multiplex PCR, the repertoire was profiled, and TCRdb retains in-frame clones only, with some absent. The table shows 15,000 to 20,000 clones, with approximately 84% occurring only once. The data belong to a study of STAT3 mutations in large granular lymphocyte leukemia. Study-level background: Canonical activating STAT3 mutations were detected in roughly half of the longitudinally sequenced T-LGLL patients. Study conclusions and caveats: After therapy, about 30% of the 18 patients switched clonotypes, all new clones STAT3 wild type. Some patients had persisting codominant clonotypes that could mask small clones. Every T-cell large granular lymphocyte leukemia patient had at least one immunodominant TCR beta clonotype.

This CDR3 is built from 12 residues. V was shortened by 6 bases and J by 7 bases, with 10 bases between the two germline ends. Germline assignment: CDR1 MNHEY and CDR2 SVGAGI. The chain has TRBV6-5 and TRBJ2-1; no firm D call. Sequencing was performed on peripheral blood mononuclear cells. The sequence came from a man in his fifties or sixties with T-cell large granular lymphocyte leukemia. Some clones in this sample may be carry-over from other donors' samples. In DNA, the CDR3 is TGTGCCAGCAGCCAAAGATTGAATGAGCAGTTCTTC. This codes for CASSQRLNEQFF.